One and the same sample provided the 30 T cell receptor beta chains below, sequenced in a study of T-cell reconstitution after alpha-beta-depleted transplantation in children. Construction of the TCRbeta library involved unique molecular identifiers. TCRdb re-derived calls from the PCR reads in MiXCR, one entry per CDR3 protein. The sample carries roughly 500,000 distinct CDR3 sequences, more than 9% recorded once. The sample here was PBMCs, taken before TCRalphabeta/CD19-depleted stem cell transplant. The receptors stem from a child aged 2-9 years with inherited bone marrow failure, due to receive a stem cell transplant.

Here the CDR3 reads CASRERPAYEQYF. CDR3 nucleotides: TGTGCCAGCAGGGAAAGGCCGGCCTACGAGCAGTACTTC. The V and J genes are TRBV27 and TRBJ2-7; D remains unclear. Germline V gene sequence: CDR1 MNHEY, CDR2 SMNVEV (reference sequence). V was shortened by 6 bases and J by 2 bases, with 11 bases between the two germline ends. The CDR3 is 13 residues long.

This clonotype was counted between two and nine times. The chain carries TRBV5-4 and TRBJ1-1; TRBD1 is a possible D gene (6 bases). Germline CDR1 and CDR2: SGHNT and YYREEE (reference sequence). V was shortened by 5 bases and J by 1 base, with 27 bases between the two germline ends. CDR3 size: 19 residues. The CDR3, as DNA: TGTGCCAGCAGTTTCCGTGGGAGGGGGACCGTCGTTCCGAACACTGAAGCTTTCTTT. Translated: CASSFRGRGTVVPNTEAFF. Together with reference TRBV5-4 and TRBJ1-1, the CDR3 gives the full variable domain: ETGVTQSPTHLIKTRGQQVTLRCSSQSGHNTVSWYQQALGQGPQFIFQYYREEENGRGNFPPRFSGLQFPNYSSELNVNALELDDSALYLCASSFRGRGTVVPNTEAFFGQGTRLTVV.

This clonotype was counted a few times. The chain carries TRBV5-4 and TRBJ2-6, with D uncertain. V was clipped by 4 bases and J by 0 bases, with 8 bases between them. The germline V gene has CDR1 SGHNT and CDR2 YYREEE (reference sequence). The CDR3 runs to 15 residues. CDR3 residues: CASSRRSSGANVLTF. The CDR3 DNA sequence: TGTGCCAGCAGCCGACGGTCCTCTGGGGCCAACGTCCTGACTTTC. The whole variable domain, remainder taken from reference TRBV5-4 and TRBJ2-6, is ETGVTQSPTHLIKTRGQQVTLRCSSQSGHNTVSWYQQALGQGPQFIFQYYREEENGRGNFPPRFSGLQFPNYSSELNVNALELDDSALYLCASSRRSSGANVLTFGAGSRLTVL.

This CDR3 is CSATRTGLPKNIQYF. The CDR3 region has the DNA TGCAGTGCTACCCGGACAGGTCTGCCAAAAAACATTCAGTACTTC. This chain connects TRBV20-1 to TRBJ2-4; 7 positions agree with TRBD1. The ends lost 4 bases at V and 4 bases at J; junction bases unmatched: 10. The CDR3 sequence is 15 residues long. Germline loops: CDR1 DFQATT, CDR2 SNEGSKA (reference sequence).

At least ten counts were recorded for this clonotype. V is TRBV7-2 and J is TRBJ2-5, with D uncertain. V shed 6 bases and J shed 5 bases, with 13 bases lying between them. Germline loops: CDR1 SGHTA, CDR2 FQGNSA. This CDR3 comprises 13 residues. The CDR3 here is CASSLREGETQYF. The DNA of the CDR3 is TGTGCCAGCAGTCTTAGAGAAGGGGAGACCCAGTACTTC.

This clonotype has a count of ten or more. The rearrangement uses TRBV20-1 and TRBJ2-1; 7 positions agree with TRBD2. CDR1 and CDR2 from the germline V gene are DFQATT and SNEGSKA (reference sequence). This CDR3 is built from 15 residues. The trim removed 5 bases at V and 4 bases at J, leaving 11 bases unmatched. CDR3 amino acids: CSAGPPKRDYNEQFF. The CDR3 nucleotides are TGCAGTGCTGGACCCCCTAAGCGGGATTACAATGAGCAGTTCTTC.

The table lists this clonotype with many counts. The V gene is TRBV15, the J gene TRBJ2-7; no clear D. The CDR3 has 16 amino acids. Germline-derived CDR1 and CDR2 are LNHNV and YYDKDF (reference sequence). Trimming cost V 0 bases and J 3 bases, with 15 bases left between them. The CDR3: CATSRDLGLIVYEQYF. The CDR3 bases are TGTGCCACCAGCAGAGATTTGGGGTTAATCGTCTACGAGCAGTACTTC. Drawing the rest from reference TRBV15 and TRBJ2-7, the complete variable domain is DAMVIQNPRYQVTQFGKPVTLSCSQTLNHNVMYWYQQKSSQAPKLLFHYYDKDFNNEADTPDNFQSRRPNTSFCFLDIRSPGLGDTAMYLCATSRDLGLIVYEQYFGPGTRLTVT.

This clonotype was observed many times. The chain combines TRBV7-8 with TRBJ2-3; D unresolved. Trimming took 1 base from V and 1 from J, leaving 9 bases between them. This CDR3 has 15 amino acids. Germline CDR1 reads SGHVS; CDR2 reads FQNEAQ. The chain's CDR3 is CASSLGPPGTDTQYF. CDR3 DNA: TGTGCCAGCAGCTTAGGCCCCCCAGGCACAGATACGCAGTATTTT.

The sample holds many counts of this clonotype. The rearrangement joins TRBV24-1 to TRBJ2-3; tentative D call: TRBD2 (6 bases). Germline V gives CDR1 KGHDR, CDR2 SFDVKD. This CDR3 contains 17 residues. V lost 1 base to trimming and J lost 0 bases, with 13 bases between them. CDR3: CATSDFRRGISTDTQYF. For the CDR3, the DNA is TGTGCCACCAGTGATTTTCGGCGGGGTATTAGCACAGATACGCAGTATTTT.

This clonotype came up many times. This chain links TRBV5-1 with TRBJ2-3; possibly TRBD1 or TRBD2 for D (6 bases each). V lost 1 base, J lost 9 bases, and 12 bases lay in between. This CDR3 contains 13 residues. From germline, CDR1 is SGHRS and CDR2 YFSETQ. This chain's CDR3 is CASSLRGVDTQYF. The CDR3 DNA reads as TGCGCCAGCAGCTTGAGGGGGGTTGACACGCAGTATTTT.

To note about this clonotype: This sequence may be a read error, since a much larger clone differs from it by one base. This CDR3 is CASSLSAVNQPQHF. The CDR3, as DNA: TGTGCCAGCAGCTTATCGGCGGTAAATCAGCCCCAGCATTTT. The chain uses TRBV13 and TRBJ1-5; D is ambiguous. In germline, CDR1 is PRHDT, CDR2 FYEKMQ (reference sequence). The V gene lost 2 bases and the J gene lost 4 bases, with 9 bases spanning the gap. The CDR3 is 14 residues long.

The table lists this clonotype with many counts. The chain uses TRBV5-1 and TRBJ2-5; D call uncertain. V lost 4 bases, J lost 5 bases, and 15 bases lay in between. The CDR3 runs to 14 residues. Germline-derived CDR1 and CDR2 are SGHRS and YFSETQ. The CDR3 DNA sequence: TGCGCCAGCAGCCTGGTAGTGCGGACGGAGACCCAGTACTTC. Amino acids: CASSLVVRTETQYF.

The chain couples TRBV20-1 to TRBJ1-2; maybe TRBD1 (5 bases). CDR3 length equals 15 residues. V was shortened by 2 bases and J by 7 bases, with 20 bases between the two germline ends. The V gene's germline CDR1 is DFQATT and CDR2 SNEGSKA (reference sequence). The DNA of the CDR3 is TGCAGTGCTAGAATCACGGCAGGGCCACCGGGTGGCTACACCTTC. Residues: CSARITAGPPGGYTF.

Comment on this clonotype: A read error may explain this, as a much larger clone is one base away. V usage is TRBV29-1 and J usage is TRBJ2-5; 7 bases are a match to TRBD1. Looked up from germline, CDR1 is SQVTM and CDR2 is ANQGSEA. There are 14 residues in the CDR3. The V gene end was trimmed by 5 bases and the J gene end by 4 bases; junction bases not matched to a gene: 10. The CDR3 DNA reads as TGCAGCGTTTACACGATAGGGGGCAGAGAGACCCAGTACTTC. Protein: CSVYTIGGRETQYF.

CDR3 nucleotides: TGTGCCAGCAGCCACTCGGACAGATCCTACGAGCAGTACTTC. Translation: CASSHSDRSYEQYF. The rearrangement joins TRBV16 to TRBJ2-7, with D tentatively TRBD1 (6 bases). V dropped 3 bases and J dropped 1 base, with 10 bases sitting between them. CDR3 length: 14 residues. Germline CDR1 is KGHSY and CDR2 is FQNENV.

The V call is TRBV9, the J call TRBJ2-3, with 9 bases fitting TRBD1. V lost 4 bases to trimming and J lost 5 bases; unmatched junction nucleotides: 11. Germline V gene lookup returns CDR1 SGDLS and CDR2 YYNGEE. This CDR3 is built from 16 residues. CDR3 nucleotide sequence: TGTGCCAGCAGCCCACAATGGGACAGGGAGAGAGATACGCAGTATTTT. Protein: CASSPQWDRERDTQYF.

The V gene is TRBV7-2, the J gene TRBJ1-1; D is unresolved. This CDR3 region has 17 residues. Per germline, CDR1 SGHTA and CDR2 FQGNSA. The germline V and J ends were trimmed by 4 bases and 7 bases, with 25 bases remaining between them. This CDR3 is CASSSPTQYSWEGEAFF. DNA for the CDR3: TGTGCCAGCAGCTCACCAACCCAGTACAGTTGGGAGGGTGAAGCTTTCTTT.

Many counts were recorded for this clonotype. The chain uses TRBV27 and TRBJ2-3, with unresolved D. Germline CDR1 and CDR2: MNHEY and SMNVEV (reference sequence). V lost 3 bases and J 11 bases, leaving 9 bases between the germline ends. The CDR3 sequence is 11 residues long. The CDR3 loop is CASSFIGMQYF. The DNA of the CDR3 is TGTGCCAGCAGTTTTATAGGGATGCAGTATTTT.

The chain uses TRBV7-2 and TRBJ2-5; a weak D match, TRBD1 (6 bases). The V gene lost 1 base and the J gene lost 5 bases, with 20 bases spanning the gap. The CDR3 runs 17 residues. Germline assignment: CDR1 SGHTA and CDR2 FQGNSA. Here the CDR3 reads CASSLVWFGTLLETQYF. The CDR3 nucleotides are TGTGCCAGCAGCTTAGTGTGGTTCGGGACATTGTTGGAGACCCAGTACTTC. Full variable domain (missing parts from reference TRBV7-2 and TRBJ2-5): GAGVSQSPSNKVTEKGKDVELRCDPISGHTALYWYRQSLGQGLEFLIYFQGNSAPDKSGLPSDRFSAERTGGSVSTLTIQRTQQEDSAVYLCASSLVWFGTLLETQYFGPGTRLLVL.

Ten or more counts support this clonotype. V gene TRBV20-1 combines with J gene TRBJ2-3, with 13 bases lining up with TRBD2. The V gene's germline CDR1 is DFQATT and CDR2 SNEGSKA (reference sequence). The CDR3 contains 14 residues. V trimming: 6 bases; J trimming: 2 bases; junction bases outside the gene matches: 2. The CDR3 is CSAGLAGLTDTQYF. The CDR3 DNA sequence: TGCAGTGCGGGACTAGCGGGGCTCACAGATACGCAGTATTTT.

The chain links TRBV29-1 to TRBJ1-1; D uncertain. In germline, CDR1 is SQVTM, CDR2 ANQGSEA. There are 12 residues in the CDR3. Trimming shortened V by 2 bases and J by 3 bases, and 7 bases separated the two germline ends. In DNA, the CDR3 is TGCAGCGTTGAACTCCGTGACACTGAAGCTTTCTTT. Protein product: CSVELRDTEAFF.

V and J are TRBV11-2 and TRBJ2-3, with D possibly being TRBD1 (5 bases). The CDR3 has 17 residues. Germline lookup yields CDR1 SGHAT and CDR2 FQNNGV. The V gene lost 6 bases and the J gene lost 3 bases, with 22 bases spanning the gap. The CDR3 sequence is CASRSIRGRWTTDTQYF. CDR3 nucleotides: TGTGCCAGCAGATCGATTCGTGGACGTTGGACAACAGATACGCAGTATTTT.

This clonotype was counted ten times or more. V and J are TRBV7-8 and TRBJ1-1; D is ambiguous. The CDR3 is 13 residues long. Trimming removed 8 bases from V and 7 bases from J, with 17 bases in between. Germline V gives CDR1 SGHVS, CDR2 FQNEAQ. In DNA form, the CDR3 reads TGTGCCAGCGGAGGAGGGCCTCTATTTGAAGCTTTCTTT. This translates into CASGGGPLFEAFF.

The J gene is TRBJ2-1, the V gene TRBV27, with TRBD2 identical over 13 bases. The CDR3 spans 15 residues. Losses at the gene ends were 7 bases for V and 9 bases for J; bases not matched to a gene: 9. Germline CDR1 MNHEY, CDR2 SMNVEV (reference sequence). The DNA of the CDR3 is TGTGCCAGCACCCCCGGACTAGCGGGAGCGATTGAGCAGTTCTTC. Protein: CASTPGLAGAIEQFF.

The chain joins TRBV27 to TRBJ2-3; D uncertain. Trimming stripped 4 bases from V and 4 bases from J, with 15 bases between. The CDR3 covers 15 residues. Per germline, CDR1 MNHEY and CDR2 SMNVEV (reference sequence). The CDR3 sequence: CASSSLPVVPDTQYF. In nucleotides, the CDR3 is TGTGCCAGCAGTTCCCTCCCGGTCGTTCCAGATACGCAGTATTTT.

This clonotype was counted many times. The CDR3 reads CAIFGSDNEQFF. The CDR3, as DNA: TGTGCCATTTTTGGTTCCGACAATGAGCAGTTCTTC. The chain links TRBV2 to TRBJ2-1; D is unresolved. The CDR3 length is 12 residues. The V and J ends lost 10 bases and 5 bases respectively, with 12 bases between them. Germline CDR1 is SNHLY and CDR2 is FYNNEI.

The chain couples TRBV11-3 to TRBJ2-2; 7 nucleotides match TRBD1. V was clipped by 5 bases and J by 4 bases; unmatched bases: 4. Per germline, CDR1 SGHNT and CDR2 YENEEA. The CDR3 runs 14 residues. CDR3 residues: CASSTGQSTGELFF. The CDR3 nucleotides read TGTGCCAGCAGCACGGGACAGAGCACCGGGGAGCTGTTTTTT. The whole variable domain, filled in from reference TRBV11-3 and TRBJ2-2, reads EAGVVQSPRYKIIEKKQPVAFWCNPISGHNTLYWYLQNLGQGPELLIRYENEEAVDDSQLPKDRFSAERLKGVDSTLKIQPAELGDSAVYLCASSTGQSTGELFFGEGSRLTVL.

Ten or more counts support this clonotype. V is TRBV7-2 and J is TRBJ2-7; D is uncertain. This CDR3 region has 14 residues. Looked up from germline, CDR1 is SGHTA and CDR2 is FQGNSA. Trimming removed 4 bases at V and 3 bases at J, with 13 bases between. The CDR3 region has the DNA TGTGCCAGCAGCTCTAGTATGGCTTTCTACGAGCAGTACTTC. As protein: CASSSSMAFYEQYF.

The chain uses TRBV30 and TRBJ2-1; TRBD2 matches at 10 bases. CDR1 is GTSNPN, CDR2 SVGIG, per germline (reference sequence). The CDR3 covers 12 residues. V lost 4 bases, J lost 7 bases, and 1 base stayed unmatched. For the CDR3, the DNA is TGTGCCTGGACTAGCGGGAGTAATGAGCAGTTCTTC. Protein: CAWTSGSNEQFF.

This clonotype was recorded many times. V usage is TRBV12-3 or TRBV12-4 and J usage is TRBJ2-3, with 10 bases that match TRBD2. The CDR3 consists of 15 residues. V lost 6 bases and J lost 4; bases outside the gene matches: 7. In DNA form, the CDR3 reads TGTGCCAGCAGCCAGCTAGCGGGAGTGCCAGATACGCAGTATTTT. This translates into CASSQLAGVPDTQYF.